These 8 T cell receptor beta chains share one sample of origin, sequenced in a study of beta chain features in type 1 diabetes. Study-wide results and limits: Shorter TCRB CDR3s, moderately but significantly so, were found in Type 1 diabetes patients in all four CD4+ subsets.

Expressed TCRB transcripts were sequenced because the entire RNA isolate underwent reverse transcription. Using immunoSEQ multiplex PCR, the repertoire was profiled, and TCRdb retains in-frame clones only, with some absent. The table has roughly 150,000 clones, roughly 10% seen once. Their antigen targets remain unknown. The specimen sequenced was central memory CD4+ T cells from blood. The receptor source for this set is a woman in her 30s with type 1 diabetes.

J is TRBJ2-7 and V is TRBV6-6; 9 nucleotides agree with TRBD1. Germline V gene sequence: CDR1 MNHNY, CDR2 SVGAGI (reference sequence). This CDR3 comprises 11 residues. Unmatched junction bases numbered 0, after V lost 6 bases and J lost 6 bases. CDR3: CASRDRGEQYF. DNA of the CDR3: TGTGCCAGCAGGGACAGGGGCGAGCAGTACTTC.

This clone has more than one count but fewer than ten. This sequence joins TRBV18 and TRBJ2-2; 7 bases are a match to TRBD1. Germline V CDR1 and CDR2: KGHSH, LQKENI. This CDR3 region has 16 residues. Trimming at V came to 0 bases and at J to 1 base, leaving 2 bases not matched to a gene. DNA of the CDR3: TGTGCCAGCTCACCACCGGACAGGCTGAACACCGGGGAGCTGTTTTTT. Translating it yields CASSPPDRLNTGELFF.

This clone has just a few counts. This chain's CDR3 is CASSARHSAEAFF. In DNA, the CDR3 is TGTGCCAGCAGCGCTAGACATAGCGCTGAAGCTTTCTTT. The V call is TRBV9, the J call TRBJ1-1; D not certain. V lost 3 bases and J 6 bases, leaving 12 bases between the germline ends. The CDR3 has 13 amino acids. Germline V gene data show CDR1 as SGDLS and CDR2 as YYNGEE. Looking up the rest from reference TRBV9 and TRBJ1-1 gives the full variable domain: DSGVTQTPKHLITATGQRVTLRCSPRSGDLSVYWYQQSLDQGLQFLIQYYNGEERAKGNILERFSAQQFPDLHSELNLSSLELGDSALYFCASSARHSAEAFFGQGTRLTVV.

The chain has TRBV28 and TRBJ2-2, with TRBD2 matching 7 bases. This CDR3 contains 13 residues. The germline V gene has CDR1 MDHEN and CDR2 SYDVKM. DNA of the CDR3: TGTGCGGGGCGGGGGTTGAACACCGGGGAGCTGTTTTTT. Translated: CAGRGLNTGELFF.

This clone has a handful of counts. The V gene is TRBV2, the J gene TRBJ2-1; 9 bases are a match to TRBD2. Germline V gene sequence: CDR1 SNHLY, CDR2 FYNNEI. The CDR3 length is 14 residues. The trim removed 4 bases at V and 14 bases at J, leaving 12 bases unmatched. The chain's CDR3 is CASSGWTSVKEEFF. The CDR3 DNA sequence: TGTGCCAGCAGTGGTTGGACTAGCGTCAAAGAGGAGTTCTTC.

This clone was observed a single time. This chain links TRBV30 with TRBJ1-1, with 8 bases aligning to TRBD1. Germline V CDR1 and CDR2: GTSNPN, SVGIG (reference sequence). The CDR3 is 15 amino acids. Trimming cost V 0 bases and J 2 bases; bases outside gene matches: 5. CDR3 sequence reads: CAWSVRDRRNTEAFF. Written as DNA, the CDR3 is TGTGCCTGGAGTGTAAGGGACAGGAGAAACACTGAAGCTTTCTTT.

For the CDR3, the DNA is TGTGCCAGCTCTCTGCGCAGGGACTATGGCTACACCTTC. Residues: CASSLRRDYGYTF. The chain uses TRBV18 and TRBJ1-2; D possibly corresponds to TRBD1 (5 bases). The CDR3 covers 13 residues. Germline CDR1 KGHSH, CDR2 LQKENI. V lost 6 bases, J lost 3 bases, and 11 bases lay in between.

This chain joins TRBV27 and TRBJ2-4, with D unclear. Trimming stripped 5 bases from V and 1 base from J, with 12 bases between. This CDR3 comprises 15 residues. CDR1 and CDR2 from the germline V gene are MNHEY and SMNVEV (reference sequence). The CDR3 loop reads CASSTLASAKNIQYF. In DNA, the CDR3 is TGTGCCAGCAGTACCCTGGCCTCGGCCAAAAACATTCAGTACTTC.